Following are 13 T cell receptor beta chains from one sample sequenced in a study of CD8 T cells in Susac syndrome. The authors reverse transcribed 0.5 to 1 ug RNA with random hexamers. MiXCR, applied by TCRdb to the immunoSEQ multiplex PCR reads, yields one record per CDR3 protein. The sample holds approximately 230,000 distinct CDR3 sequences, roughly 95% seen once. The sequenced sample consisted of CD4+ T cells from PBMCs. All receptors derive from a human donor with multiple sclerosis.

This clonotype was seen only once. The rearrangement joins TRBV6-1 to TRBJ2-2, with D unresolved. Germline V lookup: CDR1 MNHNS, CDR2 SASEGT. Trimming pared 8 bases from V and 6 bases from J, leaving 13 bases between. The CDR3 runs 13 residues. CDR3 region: CASLENAAGELFF. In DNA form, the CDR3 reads TGTGCCAGCCTTGAGAACGCGGCCGGGGAGCTGTTTTTT.

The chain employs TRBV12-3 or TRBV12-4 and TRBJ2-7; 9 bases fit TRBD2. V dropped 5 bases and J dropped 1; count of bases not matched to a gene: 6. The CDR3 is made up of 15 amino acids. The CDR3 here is CASSRIAGVSYEQYF. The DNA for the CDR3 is TGTGCCAGCAGTAGAATAGCGGGGGTGTCCTACGAGCAGTACTTC.

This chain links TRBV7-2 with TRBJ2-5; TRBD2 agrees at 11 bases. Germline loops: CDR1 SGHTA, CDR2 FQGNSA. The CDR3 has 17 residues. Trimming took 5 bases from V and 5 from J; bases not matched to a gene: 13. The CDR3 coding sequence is TGTGCCAGCAGCCTCGGGCTAGCGGGGGGTGCGGGGGAGACCCAGTACTTC. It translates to CASSLGLAGGAGETQYF.

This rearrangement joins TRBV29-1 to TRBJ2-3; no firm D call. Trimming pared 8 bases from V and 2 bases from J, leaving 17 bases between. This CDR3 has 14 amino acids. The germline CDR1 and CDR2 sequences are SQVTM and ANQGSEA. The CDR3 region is CSTPGPANTDTQYF. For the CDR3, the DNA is TGCAGCACCCCGGGCCCCGCAAACACAGATACGCAGTATTTT.

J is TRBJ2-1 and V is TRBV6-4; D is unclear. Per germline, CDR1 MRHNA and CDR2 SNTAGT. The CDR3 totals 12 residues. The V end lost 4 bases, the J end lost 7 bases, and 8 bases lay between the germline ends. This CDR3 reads CASSGSSNEQFF. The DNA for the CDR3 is TGTGCCAGCAGTGGGAGCAGTAATGAGCAGTTCTTC.

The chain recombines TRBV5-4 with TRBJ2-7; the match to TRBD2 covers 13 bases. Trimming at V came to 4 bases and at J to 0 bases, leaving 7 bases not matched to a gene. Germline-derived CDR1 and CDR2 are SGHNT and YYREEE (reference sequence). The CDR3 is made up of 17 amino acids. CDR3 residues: CASSLGGLAGVSYEQYV. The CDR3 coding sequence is TGTGCCAGCAGCCTGGGAGGACTAGCGGGAGTCTCCTACGAGCAGTACGTC.

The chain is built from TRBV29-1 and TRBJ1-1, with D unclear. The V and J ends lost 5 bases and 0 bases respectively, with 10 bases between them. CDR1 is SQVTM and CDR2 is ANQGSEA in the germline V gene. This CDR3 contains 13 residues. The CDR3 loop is CSVLSGMNTEAFF. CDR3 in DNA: TGCAGCGTTTTATCAGGTATGAACACTGAAGCTTTCTTT.

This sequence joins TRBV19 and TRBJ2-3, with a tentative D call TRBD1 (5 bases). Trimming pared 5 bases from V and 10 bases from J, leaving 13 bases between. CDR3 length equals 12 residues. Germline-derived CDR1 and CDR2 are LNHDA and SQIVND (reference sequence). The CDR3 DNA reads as TGTGCCAGTAGTGCCCCCCAGGGCCCGCAGTATTTT. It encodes CASSAPQGPQYF.

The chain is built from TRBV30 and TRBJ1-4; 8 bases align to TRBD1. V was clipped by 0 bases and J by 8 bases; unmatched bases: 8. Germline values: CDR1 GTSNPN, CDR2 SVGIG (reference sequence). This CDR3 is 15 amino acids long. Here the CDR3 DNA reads TGTGCCTGGAGTGTTGGACAGGGAGGTCGGGAAAAACTGTTTTTT. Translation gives CAWSVGQGGREKLFF. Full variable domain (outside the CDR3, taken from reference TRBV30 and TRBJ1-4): SQTIHQWPATLVQPVGSPLSLECTVEGTSNPNLYWYRQAAGRGLQLLFYSVGIGQISSEVPQNLSASRPQDRQFILSSKKLLLSDSGFYLCAWSVGQGGREKLFFGSGTQLSVL.

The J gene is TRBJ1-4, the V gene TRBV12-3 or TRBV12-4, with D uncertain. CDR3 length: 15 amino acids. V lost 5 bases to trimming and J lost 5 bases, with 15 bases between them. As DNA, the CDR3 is TGTGCCAGCAGTCCCTCGGGTGGGAGGAATGAAAAACTGTTTTTT. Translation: CASSPSGGRNEKLFF.

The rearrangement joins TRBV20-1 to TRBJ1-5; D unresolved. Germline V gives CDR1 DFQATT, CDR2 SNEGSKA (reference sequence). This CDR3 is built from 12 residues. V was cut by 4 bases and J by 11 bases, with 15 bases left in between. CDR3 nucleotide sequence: TGCAGTGCTAACGGAGGTGGATCGGCCCAGCATTTT. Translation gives CSANGGGSAQHF.

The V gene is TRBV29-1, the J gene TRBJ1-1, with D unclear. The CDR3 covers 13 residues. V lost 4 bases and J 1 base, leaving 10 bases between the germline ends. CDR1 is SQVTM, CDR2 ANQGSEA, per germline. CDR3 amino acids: CSVVRGWNTEAFF. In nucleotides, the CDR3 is TGCAGCGTTGTCCGGGGATGGAACACTGAAGCTTTCTTT.

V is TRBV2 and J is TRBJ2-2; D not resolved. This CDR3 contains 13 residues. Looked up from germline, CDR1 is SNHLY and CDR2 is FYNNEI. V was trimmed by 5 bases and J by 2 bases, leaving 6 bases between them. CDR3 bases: TGTGCCAGCAGTAACCGTAACACCGGGGAGCTGTTTTTT. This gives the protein CASSNRNTGELFF.